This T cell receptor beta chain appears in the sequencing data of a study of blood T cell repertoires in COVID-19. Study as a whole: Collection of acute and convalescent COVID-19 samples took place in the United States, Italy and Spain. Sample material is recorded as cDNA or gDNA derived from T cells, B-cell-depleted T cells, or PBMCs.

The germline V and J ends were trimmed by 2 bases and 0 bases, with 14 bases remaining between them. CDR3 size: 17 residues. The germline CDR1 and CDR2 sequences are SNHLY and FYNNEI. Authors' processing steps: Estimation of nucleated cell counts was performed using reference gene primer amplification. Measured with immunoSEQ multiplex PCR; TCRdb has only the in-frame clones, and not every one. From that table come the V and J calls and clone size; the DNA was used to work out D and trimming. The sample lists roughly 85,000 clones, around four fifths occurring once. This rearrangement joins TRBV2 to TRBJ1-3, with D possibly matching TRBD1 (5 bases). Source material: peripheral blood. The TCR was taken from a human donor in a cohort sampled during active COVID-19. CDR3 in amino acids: CASSETLGLDSGNTIYF. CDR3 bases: TGTGCCAGCAGTGAAACCCTGGGGCTTGACTCTGGAAACACCATATATTTT.